These 22 T cell receptor beta chains originate from one sample sequenced in a study of blood T cell repertoires in COVID-19. Sequencing was performed with immunoSEQ multiplex PCR; in TCRdb, only in-frame clones are kept and a portion is missing. The sample contains 210,000 or so clones, 85% to 90% of which appear only once. Sequencing was performed on peripheral blood. Receptors were obtained from a woman aged 45-65 years with acute or convalescent COVID-19.

This clone was detected a few times. This sequence joins TRBV29-1 and TRBJ1-1; D is ambiguous. This CDR3 is 13 amino acids long. Deletions cut 6 bases from V and 6 bases from J, with 17 bases between. Looked up from germline, CDR1 is SQVTM and CDR2 is ANQGSEA. The CDR3 DNA reads TGCAGCGTCGGCACGGGAGTTTTGGCTGAAGCTTTCTTT. It yields the protein CSVGTGVLAEAFF.

Here the CDR3 DNA reads TGTGCCAGCAGCGTAGATAGTGGGGGGGACACTGAAGCTTTCTTT. This gives the protein CASSVDSGGDTEAFF. This chain links TRBV9 with TRBJ1-1; tentative D call: TRBD1 (5 bases). CDR3 length: 15 amino acids. Germline V gene lookup returns CDR1 SGDLS and CDR2 YYNGEE. V was pared by 0 bases and J by 3 bases, with 12 bases between.

Concerning this clone itself: This sample also contains other DNA sequences that code for the same CDR3. The chain carries TRBV19 and TRBJ2-5; 11 bases are shared with TRBD2. V lost 1 base, J lost 2 bases, and 0 bases stayed unmatched. Germline V lookup: CDR1 LNHDA, CDR2 SQIVND (reference sequence). The CDR3 has 15 amino acids. CDR3 amino acids: CASSIGTSGQETQYF. The CDR3 bases are TGTGCCAGTAGTATAGGGACTAGCGGGCAAGAGACCCAGTACTTC.

This rearrangement joins TRBV7-6 to TRBJ1-2; no clear D gene. Germline lookup yields CDR1 SGHVS and CDR2 FNYEAQ. Between the trimmed V and J ends, which lost 5 bases and 1 base, there was a span of 5 bases. The length of the CDR3 is 12 residues. The CDR3 region is CASSPDNYGYTF. The CDR3 DNA follows: TGTGCCAGCAGCCCAGATAACTATGGCTACACCTTC.

The V gene is TRBV6-5, the J gene TRBJ1-4; TRBD1 aligns across 9 bases. V lost 8 bases and J lost 7; bases outside the gene matches: 8. The CDR3 is made up of 14 amino acids. Germline V lookup: CDR1 MNHEY, CDR2 SVGAGI. In DNA, the CDR3 is TGTGCCAGCGATCCGGGACAGGGTATTGAAAAACTGTTTTTT. Amino acids: CASDPGQGIEKLFF.

This clone has only one observation. The gene calls are TRBV5-6 and TRBJ2-1, with 11 bases aligning to TRBD1. Germline CDR1 is SGHDT and CDR2 is YYEEEE. The trim removed 5 bases at V and 15 bases at J, leaving 4 bases unmatched. The CDR3 length is 11 residues. CDR3 protein: CASSSGTGGFF. As DNA, the CDR3 is TGTGCCAGCAGTTCCGGGACAGGGGGGTTCTTC.

The rearrangement links TRBV3-1 (or the pseudogene TRBV3-2) to TRBJ2-5, with D possibly matching TRBD2 (7 bases). The CDR3 length is 15 residues. From germline, CDR1 is LGHDT and CDR2 YNNKEL (reference sequence). Trimming left V 3 bases short and J 1 base short, with 12 bases between. CDR3 loop: CASSQEGEGQETQYF. The DNA for the CDR3 is TGTGCCAGCAGCCAGGAGGGGGAGGGCCAAGAGACCCAGTACTTC.

This clone was recorded a few times. CDR3 amino acids: CALTGGKINQPQHF. Written as DNA, the CDR3 is TGTGCGTTAACGGGGGGCAAGATCAATCAGCCCCAGCATTTT. J is TRBJ1-5 and V is TRBV11-2; D is perhaps TRBD1 (6 bases). The germline gives CDR1 SGHAT, CDR2 FQNNGV. The CDR3 runs to 14 residues.

The rearrangement uses TRBV12-3 or TRBV12-4 and TRBJ2-1; D remains unclear. V shed 3 bases and J shed 8 bases, with 5 bases lying between them. CDR3 length equals 11 residues. The CDR3 DNA follows: TGTGCCAGCAGTTTTGACTATGAGCAGTTCTTC. This codes for CASSFDYEQFF.

The J gene is TRBJ1-1, the V gene TRBV6-5, with D maybe TRBD1 (5 bases). Germline loops: CDR1 MNHEY, CDR2 SVGAGI. V was trimmed by 4 bases and J by 4 bases, leaving 16 bases between them. The CDR3 contains 15 residues. CDR3 protein: CASSFAGPRGTEAFF. The CDR3 nucleotides read TGTGCCAGCAGTTTTGCAGGGCCTAGGGGCACTGAAGCTTTCTTT.

As for this clone: Other DNA sequences within the sample encode an identical CDR3. The rearrangement uses TRBV18 and TRBJ2-7; D perhaps matches TRBD2 (6 bases). Trimming removed 0 bases from V and 6 bases from J, with 6 bases in between. This CDR3 has 12 amino acids. Germline-derived CDR1 and CDR2 are KGHSH and LQKENI. The CDR3 loop reads CASSPPGGEQYF. The CDR3 bases are TGTGCCAGCTCACCACCGGGGGGCGAGCAGTACTTC.

J is TRBJ2-3 and V is TRBV19; possibly TRBD1 for D (7 bases). The CDR3 extends over 14 amino acids. Germline assignment: CDR1 LNHDA and CDR2 SQIVND (reference sequence). With 2 bases removed from V and 4 bases from J, the gap between germline ends came to 10 bases. This CDR3 reads CASSIQGEADTQYF. The CDR3 DNA reads TGTGCCAGTAGTATACAGGGGGAGGCAGATACGCAGTATTTT.

This chain links TRBV5-5 with TRBJ2-1; D is undetermined. Germline assignment: CDR1 SGHKS and CDR2 YYEKEE (reference sequence). Deletions cut 3 bases from V and 7 bases from J, with 8 bases between. The CDR3 totals 12 residues. DNA for the CDR3: TGTGCCAGCAGCTACTTACAGAATGAGCAGTTCTTC. It specifies CASSYLQNEQFF.

This chain connects TRBV9 to TRBJ2-5; the D gene is possibly TRBD2 (5 bases). The CDR3 is 13 residues long. CDR1 and CDR2 (germline): SGDLS, YYNGEE. The germline V and J ends were trimmed by 1 base and 4 bases, with 8 bases remaining between them. The CDR3 is CASSVSAGETQYF. The CDR3 coding sequence is TGTGCCAGCAGCGTATCCGCGGGAGAGACCCAGTACTTC.

The chain employs TRBV5-6 and TRBJ2-4, with D perhaps TRBD1 (6 bases). V was shortened by 4 bases and J by 5 bases, with 19 bases between the two germline ends. The germline CDR1 and CDR2 sequences are SGHDT and YYEEEE. The CDR3 contains 16 residues. The CDR3 coding sequence is TGTGCCAGCAGCGCGAGCAGGGGCTCTAATGAAAACATTCAGTACTTC. The encoded protein is CASSASRGSNENIQYF.

The J gene is TRBJ1-2, the V gene TRBV5-8; D ambiguous. The CDR3 runs 15 residues. The germline gives CDR1 SGHTS, CDR2 YDEGEE. Trimming shortened V by 4 bases and J by 5 bases, and 18 bases separated the two germline ends. The CDR3 reads CASSHPGGVLYGYTF. The CDR3 DNA is TGTGCCAGCAGCCACCCCGGCGGAGTACTTTATGGCTACACCTTC.

The gene calls are TRBV7-3 and TRBJ2-2, with a tentative D call TRBD1 (6 bases). CDR3 size: 15 residues. With 4 bases removed from V and 7 bases from J, the gap between germline ends came to 16 bases. The germline gives CDR1 SGHTA, CDR2 FQGTGA. In nucleotides, the CDR3 is TGTGCCAGCAGCTCAGCCGAACTAGGGGGCGGGGAGCTGTTTTTT. The encoded protein is CASSSAELGGGELFF.

The chain uses TRBV28 and TRBJ1-5; possible D gene TRBD1, 5 bases. CDR1 and CDR2 from the germline V gene are MDHEN and SYDVKM. The CDR3 length is 14 residues. Trimming left V 11 bases short and J 0 bases short, with 14 bases between. The DNA for the CDR3 is TGTGCCGCCTCGCGCGGGGGTAGCAATCAGCCCCAGCATTTT. Translating it yields CAASRGGSNQPQHF. The full variable domain, completed using reference TRBV28 and TRBJ1-5, is DVKVTQSSRYLVKRTGEKVFLECVQDMDHENMFWYRQDPGLGLRLIYFSYDVKMKEKGDIPEGYSVSREKKERFSLILESASTNQTSMYLCAASRGGSNQPQHFGDGTRLSIL.

This chain links TRBV25-1 with TRBJ1-2; 7 bases are shared with TRBD1. This CDR3 contains 14 residues. Germline CDR1 reads MGHDK; CDR2 reads SYGVNS. Losses at the gene ends were 3 bases for V and 6 bases for J; bases not matched to a gene: 7. The CDR3 DNA follows: TGTGCCAGCAGTGATAGAGGGGGCTCGGATGGCTACACCTTC. Encoded protein: CASSDRGGSDGYTF.

J is TRBJ2-5 and V is TRBV15; unclear D gene. The V gene lost 0 bases and the J gene lost 2 bases, with 16 bases spanning the gap. Germline V lookup: CDR1 LNHNV, CDR2 YYDKDF (reference sequence). The CDR3 is made up of 17 amino acids. The DNA of the CDR3 is TGTGCCACCAGCAGAGATGTAGTGCCGCGAGCGCAAGAGACCCAGTACTTC. It yields the protein CATSRDVVPRAQETQYF.

This clone is a singleton in its sample. The genes are TRBV5-1 and TRBJ1-2, with unresolved D. Trimming took 0 bases from V and 2 from J, leaving 11 bases between them. The CDR3 consists of 15 residues. Germline CDR1 reads SGHRS; CDR2 reads YFSETQ. In nucleotides, the CDR3 is TGCGCCAGCAGCTTGGAGCCGGCGGCCAACTATGGCTACACCTTC. Translated: CASSLEPAANYGYTF.

V is TRBV7-2 and J is TRBJ2-7; TRBD2 matches at 10 bases. The CDR3 covers 14 residues. V lost 2 bases and J lost 10; bases outside the gene matches: 8. Germline CDR1 reads SGHTA; CDR2 reads FQGNSA. CDR3 in amino acids: CASSLITSGVEQYF. CDR3 sequence (DNA): TGTGCCAGCAGCTTAATCACTAGCGGGGTAGAACAGTACTTC. Using reference TRBV7-2 and TRBJ2-7 for the parts outside the CDR3, the full variable domain is GAGVSQSPSNKVTEKGKDVELRCDPISGHTALYWYRQSLGQGLEFLIYFQGNSAPDKSGLPSDRFSAERTGGSVSTLTIQRTQQEDSAVYLCASSLITSGVEQYFGPGTRLTVT.